The 17 T cell receptor beta chains below all came from one sample that was sequenced in a study of T cell responses to AZD1222 COVID-19 vaccine. The repertoire was sequenced with immunoSEQ multiplex PCR; TCRdb's copy has only in-frame clones and lacks some. Among 45,000 to 70,000 clones listed, around 90% were seen once. The sample consisted of peripheral blood, taken 28 days after the second AZD1222 dose. Receptors were obtained from an adult who received the AZD1222 COVID-19 vaccine.

This chain uses TRBV7-3 with TRBJ2-3; 9 nucleotides agree with TRBD1. The V gene's germline CDR1 is SGHTA and CDR2 FQGTGA. Trimming at V came to 7 bases and at J to 2 bases, leaving 19 bases not matched to a gene. CDR3 length equals 19 residues. The CDR3 is CASITNTGTGTIITDTQYF. In DNA, the CDR3 is TGTGCCAGCATAACAAATACCGGGACAGGGACCATTATCACAGATACGCAGTATTTT.

This clone was observed a handful of times. This sequence joins TRBV6-2 or TRBV6-3 and TRBJ2-3, with a weak D call TRBD2 (5 bases). The V gene lost 5 bases and the J gene lost 2 bases, with 14 bases spanning the gap. Germline CDR1 is MNHEY and CDR2 is SVGEGT. The CDR3 is 15 residues long. CDR3 sequence reads: CASSAPTRATDTQYF. CDR3 nucleotides: TGTGCCAGCAGTGCCCCAACGAGGGCCACAGATACGCAGTATTTT.

The count of this clone is one. A read error may account for a junction end that differs from germline. V is TRBV3-1 (or the pseudogene TRBV3-2) and J is TRBJ2-4; D unresolved. The CDR3 runs 11 residues. Germline lookup yields CDR1 LGHDT and CDR2 YNNKEL (reference sequence). This CDR3 is CASSQGIVRHF. The CDR3 bases are TGTGCCAGCAGCCAAGGGATAGTTCGGCACTTC.

This clone is categorized as large. This chain joins TRBV24-1 and TRBJ1-5; 9 bases agree with TRBD1. The CDR3 extends over 14 amino acids. Unmatched junction bases numbered 2, after V lost 9 bases and J lost 0 bases. Looked up from germline, CDR1 is KGHDR and CDR2 is SFDVKD. The CDR3 loop is CATWTGDSNQPQHF. CDR3 sequence (DNA): TGTGCCACCTGGACAGGGGATAGCAATCAGCCCCAGCATTTT.

The rearrangement uses TRBV27 and TRBJ2-3; unclear D gene. Trimming pared 8 bases from V and 5 bases from J, leaving 20 bases between. Germline CDR1 is MNHEY and CDR2 is SMNVEV (reference sequence). CDR3 length: 15 amino acids. This CDR3 is CASCGRVSAEDTQYF. DNA for the CDR3: TGTGCCAGCTGTGGACGGGTGTCCGCGGAAGATACGCAGTATTTT.

The V gene is TRBV7-8, the J gene TRBJ1-1; D ambiguous. The length of the CDR3 is 14 residues. The V gene's germline CDR1 is SGHVS and CDR2 FQNEAQ. V was trimmed by 7 bases and J by 4 bases, leaving 16 bases between them. DNA of the CDR3: TGTGCCAGCACCTCAAGGCCTCTAGGCACTGAAGCTTTCTTT. Translating it yields CASTSRPLGTEAFF.

J is TRBJ1-2 and V is TRBV19; 12 bases line up with TRBD1. Unmatched junction bases numbered 4, after V lost 5 bases and J lost 0 bases. This CDR3 spans 16 amino acids. Germline V gives CDR1 LNHDA, CDR2 SQIVND (reference sequence). CDR3 DNA: TGTGCCAGTAGTCGGGACAGGGGGCCCGCTAACTATGGCTACACCTTC. Amino acid sequence: CASSRDRGPANYGYTF.

The chain joins TRBV28 to TRBJ1-1; D unclear. Germline V gene sequence: CDR1 MDHEN, CDR2 SYDVKM. CDR3 length: 13 amino acids. V dropped 7 bases and J dropped 5 bases, with 14 bases sitting between them. The CDR3 spells CASTRRAGTEAFF. CDR3 DNA: TGTGCCAGCACTAGGAGGGCTGGGACTGAAGCTTTCTTT.

The chain combines TRBV5-4 with TRBJ1-1; 7 bases align to TRBD1. The trim removed 3 bases at V and 1 base at J, leaving 6 bases unmatched. Looked up from germline, CDR1 is SGHNT and CDR2 is YYREEE (reference sequence). The CDR3 sequence is 15 residues long. The chain's CDR3 is CASSSRQGTNTEAFF. The CDR3 DNA sequence: TGTGCCAGCAGCTCCCGACAGGGAACGAACACTGAAGCTTTCTTT.

V gene TRBV27 combines with J gene TRBJ2-1; maybe TRBD1 (5 bases). Germline V gene lookup returns CDR1 MNHEY and CDR2 SMNVEV (reference sequence). V was shortened by 6 bases and J by 7 bases, with 13 bases between the two germline ends. The CDR3 spans 13 residues. CDR3 sequence (DNA): TGTGCCAGCAGAACTGGGGCGACGAATGAGCAGTTCTTC. This codes for CASRTGATNEQFF.

The V gene is TRBV5-5, the J gene TRBJ1-5; D unclear. CDR3 length equals 13 residues. Trimming took 4 bases from V and 4 from J, leaving 9 bases between them. Germline loops: CDR1 SGHKS, CDR2 YYEKEE (reference sequence). The DNA for the CDR3 is TGTGCCAGCAGCACCACGGGTAATCAGCCCCAGCATTTT. Protein: CASSTTGNQPQHF.

CDR3 sequence: CASTGTSRGIEQFF. DNA for the CDR3: TGCGCCAGTACCGGGACTAGCCGTGGGATTGAGCAGTTCTTC. This sequence joins TRBV10-1 and TRBJ2-1, with TRBD2 matching over 9 bases. V gave up 9 bases and J gave up 9 bases; unmatched junction bases: 12. Germline V CDR1 and CDR2: WNHNN, SYGVQD (reference sequence). The CDR3 has 14 residues.

The rearrangement joins TRBV7-2 to TRBJ2-1; TRBD1 or TRBD2 may be the D gene (6 bases each). Per germline, CDR1 SGHTA and CDR2 FQGNSA. This CDR3 has 13 residues. V lost 0 bases and J 9 bases, leaving 9 bases between the germline ends. The CDR3 DNA follows: TGTGCCAGCAGCTTAGCCAGGGGAGGTGAGCAGTTCTTC. Protein: CASSLARGGEQFF.

The V and J genes are TRBV10-3 and TRBJ1-2; D may be TRBD1 (5 bases). CDR1 and CDR2 from the germline V gene are ENHRY and SYGVKD. Trimming stripped 0 bases from V and 7 bases from J, with 15 bases between. The CDR3 length is 15 residues. CDR3 DNA sequence: TGTGCCATCAGTGAGTCGGGACTCTCGAAGGGTGGCTACACCTTC. Residues: CAISESGLSKGGYTF.

The chain couples TRBV7-2 to TRBJ2-7; no firm D call. Germline lookup yields CDR1 SGHTA and CDR2 FQGNSA. The CDR3 runs to 14 residues. V was shortened by 5 bases and J by 3 bases, with 14 bases between the two germline ends. The CDR3 reads CASSPDGAHYEQYF. CDR3 nucleotide sequence: TGTGCCAGCAGCCCGGACGGAGCTCACTACGAGCAGTACTTC.

This clone appeared a few times. This sequence joins TRBV5-1 and TRBJ2-2; 10 bases agree with TRBD2. V dropped 5 bases and J dropped 3; count of bases not matched to a gene: 1. CDR1 is SGHRS and CDR2 is YFSETQ in the germline V gene. This CDR3 is 14 amino acids long. CDR3 coding DNA: TGCGCCAGCAGAGGACTAGCGGACACCGGGGAGCTGTTTTTT. It encodes CASRGLADTGELFF.

The chain carries TRBV7-9 and TRBJ2-1, with 10 bases lining up with TRBD2. CDR1 and CDR2 (germline): SEHNR, FQNEAQ (reference sequence). The length of the CDR3 is 14 residues. J was trimmed by 9 bases and V by 5 bases; bases with no gene match: 7. The chain's CDR3 is CASSELAGVGEQFF. The DNA of the CDR3 is TGTGCCAGCAGCGAGCTAGCGGGAGTAGGTGAGCAGTTCTTC. Full variable domain (missing parts from reference TRBV7-9 and TRBJ2-1): DTGVSQNPRHKITKRGQNVTFRCDPISEHNRLYWYRQTLGQGPEFLTYFQNEAQLEKSRLLSDRFSAERPKGSFSTLEIQRTEQGDSAMYLCASSELAGVGEQFFGPGTRLTVL.